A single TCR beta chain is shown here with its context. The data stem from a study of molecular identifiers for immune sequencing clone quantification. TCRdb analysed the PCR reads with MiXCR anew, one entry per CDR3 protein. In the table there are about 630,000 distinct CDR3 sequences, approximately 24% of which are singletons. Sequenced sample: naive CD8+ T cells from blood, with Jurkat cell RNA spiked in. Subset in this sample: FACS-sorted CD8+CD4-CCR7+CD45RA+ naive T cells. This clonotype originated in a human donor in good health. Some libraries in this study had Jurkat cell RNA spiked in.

In DNA, the CDR3 is TGTGCCAGCAGCCCCGGACTAGCGTTACTTACAGATACGCAGTATTTT. Residues: CASSPGLALLTDTQYF. The V call is TRBV7-9, the J call TRBJ2-3; 9 positions match TRBD2. CDR1 and CDR2 from the germline V gene are SEHNR and FQNEAQ (reference sequence). The CDR3 runs to 16 residues. V shed 5 bases and J 3 bases; nucleotides not matched to a gene: 9.